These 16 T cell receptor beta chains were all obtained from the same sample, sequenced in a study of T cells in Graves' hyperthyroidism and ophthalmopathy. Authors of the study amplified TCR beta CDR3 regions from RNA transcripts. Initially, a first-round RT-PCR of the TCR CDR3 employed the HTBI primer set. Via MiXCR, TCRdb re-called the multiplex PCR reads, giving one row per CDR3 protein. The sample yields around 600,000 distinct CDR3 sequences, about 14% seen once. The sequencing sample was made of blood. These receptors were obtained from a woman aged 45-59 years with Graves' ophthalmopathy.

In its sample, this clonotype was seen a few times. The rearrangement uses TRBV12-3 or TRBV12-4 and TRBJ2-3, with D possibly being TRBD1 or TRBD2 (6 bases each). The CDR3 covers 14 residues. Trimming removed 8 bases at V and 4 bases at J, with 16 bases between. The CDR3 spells CASRGQGRADTQYF. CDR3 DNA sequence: TGTGCCAGCCGGGGGCAGGGGAGAGCAGATACGCAGTATTTT.

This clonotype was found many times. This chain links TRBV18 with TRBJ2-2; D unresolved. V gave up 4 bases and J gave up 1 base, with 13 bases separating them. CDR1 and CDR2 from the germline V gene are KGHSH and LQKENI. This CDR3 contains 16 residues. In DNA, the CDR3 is TGTGCCAGCTCACAATTAATACCTCGGAACACCGGGGAGCTGTTTTTT. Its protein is CASSQLIPRNTGELFF.

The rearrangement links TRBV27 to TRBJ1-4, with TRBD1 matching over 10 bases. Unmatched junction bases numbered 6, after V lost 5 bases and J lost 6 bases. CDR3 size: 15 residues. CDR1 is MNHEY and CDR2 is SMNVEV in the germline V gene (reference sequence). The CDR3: CASSLVGQGYEKLFF. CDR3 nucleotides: TGTGCCAGCAGTCTTGTGGGACAGGGGTATGAAAAACTGTTTTTT.

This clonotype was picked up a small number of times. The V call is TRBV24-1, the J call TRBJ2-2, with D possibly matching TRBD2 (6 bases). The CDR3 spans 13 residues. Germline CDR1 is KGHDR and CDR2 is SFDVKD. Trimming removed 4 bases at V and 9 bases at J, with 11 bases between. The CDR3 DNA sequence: TGTGCCACCAGTGACTCGACTAGAAGGGAGCTGTTTTTT. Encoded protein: CATSDSTRRELFF.

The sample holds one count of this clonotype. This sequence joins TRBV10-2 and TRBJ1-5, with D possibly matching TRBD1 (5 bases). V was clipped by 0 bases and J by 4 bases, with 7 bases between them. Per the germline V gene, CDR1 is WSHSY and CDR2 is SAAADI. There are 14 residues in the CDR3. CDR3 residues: CASSESGQNQPQHF. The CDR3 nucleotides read TGCGCCAGCAGTGAGTCGGGGCAGAATCAGCCCCAGCATTTT.

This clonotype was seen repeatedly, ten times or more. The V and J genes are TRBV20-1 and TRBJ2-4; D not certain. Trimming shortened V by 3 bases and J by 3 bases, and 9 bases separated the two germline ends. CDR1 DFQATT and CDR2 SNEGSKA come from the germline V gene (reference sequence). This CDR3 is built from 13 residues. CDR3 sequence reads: CSARLSLKNIQYF. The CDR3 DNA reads TGCAGTGCTAGGTTATCCCTCAAAAACATTCAGTACTTC.

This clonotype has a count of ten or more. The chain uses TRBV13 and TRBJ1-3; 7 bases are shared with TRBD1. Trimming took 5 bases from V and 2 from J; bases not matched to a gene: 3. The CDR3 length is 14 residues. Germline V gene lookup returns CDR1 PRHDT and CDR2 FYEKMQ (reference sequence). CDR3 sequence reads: CASSRGTAGNTIYF. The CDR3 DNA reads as TGTGCCAGCAGCCGGGGGACAGCTGGAAACACCATATATTTT. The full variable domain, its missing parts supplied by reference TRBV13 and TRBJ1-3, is AAGVIQSPRHLIKEKRETATLKCYPIPRHDTVYWYQQGPGQDPQFLISFYEKMQSDKGSIPDRFSAQQFSDYHSELNMSSLELGDSALYFCASSRGTAGNTIYFGEGSWLTVV.

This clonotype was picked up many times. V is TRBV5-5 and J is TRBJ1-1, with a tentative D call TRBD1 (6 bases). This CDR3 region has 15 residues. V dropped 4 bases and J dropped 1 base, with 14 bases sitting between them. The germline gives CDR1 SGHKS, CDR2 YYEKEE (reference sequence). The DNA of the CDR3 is TGTGCCAGCAGCCTGTTGGGGGCGGGGAACACTGAAGCTTTCTTT. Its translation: CASSLLGAGNTEAFF. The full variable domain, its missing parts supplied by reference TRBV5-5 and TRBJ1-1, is DAGVTQSPTHLIKTRGQQVTLRCSPISGHKSVSWYQQVLGQGPQFIFQYYEKEERGRGNFPDRFSARQFPNYSSELNVNALLLGDSALYLCASSLLGAGNTEAFFGQGTRLTVV.

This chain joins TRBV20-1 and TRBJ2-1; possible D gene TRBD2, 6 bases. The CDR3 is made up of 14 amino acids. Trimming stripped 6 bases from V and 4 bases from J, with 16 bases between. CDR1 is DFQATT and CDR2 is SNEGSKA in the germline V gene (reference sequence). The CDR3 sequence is CSASWRAAYNEQFF. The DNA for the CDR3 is TGCAGTGCCTCCTGGAGGGCCGCATACAATGAGCAGTTCTTC.

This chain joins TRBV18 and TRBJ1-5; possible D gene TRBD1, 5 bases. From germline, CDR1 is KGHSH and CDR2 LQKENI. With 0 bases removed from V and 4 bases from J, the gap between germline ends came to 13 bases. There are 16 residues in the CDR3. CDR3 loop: CASSPPKGPRNQPQHF. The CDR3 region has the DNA TGTGCCAGCTCACCACCTAAGGGACCGAGGAATCAGCCCCAGCATTTT.

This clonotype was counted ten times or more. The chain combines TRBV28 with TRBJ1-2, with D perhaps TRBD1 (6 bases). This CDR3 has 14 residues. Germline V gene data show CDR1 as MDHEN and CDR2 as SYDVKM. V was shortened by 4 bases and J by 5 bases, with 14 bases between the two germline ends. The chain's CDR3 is CASSSQGRGYGYTF. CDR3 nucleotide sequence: TGTGCCAGCAGTTCACAGGGAAGAGGGTATGGCTACACCTTC.

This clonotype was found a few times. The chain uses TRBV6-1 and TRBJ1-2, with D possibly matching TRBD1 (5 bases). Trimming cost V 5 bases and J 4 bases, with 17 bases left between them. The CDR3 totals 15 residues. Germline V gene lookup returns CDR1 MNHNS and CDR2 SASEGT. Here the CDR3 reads CASSPSGGKGYGYTF. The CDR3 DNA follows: TGTGCCAGCAGTCCCAGCGGGGGAAAGGGCTATGGCTACACCTTC.

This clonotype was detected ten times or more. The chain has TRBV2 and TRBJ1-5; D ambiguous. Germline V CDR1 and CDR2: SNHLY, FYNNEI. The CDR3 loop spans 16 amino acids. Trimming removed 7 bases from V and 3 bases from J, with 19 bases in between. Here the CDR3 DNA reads TGTGCCAGCACCGACACCCTCCAGCGCCCCAATCAGCCCCAGCATTTT. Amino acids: CASTDTLQRPNQPQHF.

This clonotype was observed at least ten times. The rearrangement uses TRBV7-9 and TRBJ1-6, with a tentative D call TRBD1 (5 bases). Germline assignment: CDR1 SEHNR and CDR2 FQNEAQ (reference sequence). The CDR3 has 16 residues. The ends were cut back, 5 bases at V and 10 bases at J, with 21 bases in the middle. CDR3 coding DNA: TGTGCCAGCAGCCTCGGGACGGAGGGCGTGGACTCACCCCTCCACTTT. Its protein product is CASSLGTEGVDSPLHF.

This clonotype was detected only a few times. The CDR3 sequence: CASRGGMTDTQYF. CDR3 DNA: TGTGCCAGCAGGGGCGGGATGACAGATACGCAGTATTTT. This chain uses TRBV6-4 with TRBJ2-3; maybe TRBD2 (6 bases). Looked up from germline, CDR1 is MRHNA and CDR2 is SNTAGT. Trimming removed 6 bases from V and 3 bases from J, with 10 bases in between. The CDR3 is made up of 13 amino acids.

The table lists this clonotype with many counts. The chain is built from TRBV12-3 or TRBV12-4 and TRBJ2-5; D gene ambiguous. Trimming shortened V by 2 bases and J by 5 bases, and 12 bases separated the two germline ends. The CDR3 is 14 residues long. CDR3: CASSLTAVMETQYF. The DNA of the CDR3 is TGTGCCAGCAGTTTAACGGCGGTAATGGAGACCCAGTACTTC.